This is a list of T cell receptor beta chains from one sample in a study of PD-L1 blockade in urothelial cancer. This table comes from immunoSEQ multiplex PCR, and its TCRdb copy is limited to in-frame clones, with some not included. Of about 120,000 clones listed, about 91% were seen once; the top ten hold 3% to 4.5%. The material sequenced was PBMCs, taken around atezolizumab (anti-PD-L1) treatment. Receptors originate from a man in his sixties with urothelial cancer. Each CDR3 is given with its conserved first and last residue. Each record gives: clone size, J gene, V gene, D gene, CDR3 DNA, CDR3 protein. The D gene is left open where the match is weak. A row's size may be missing; if present it is once, few, many or a size class.

clone size: .; J gene: TRBJ2-7; V gene: TRBV7-2; D gene: TRBD2; CDR3 DNA: TGTGCCAGCAGCTTAAGAGAGGCGGGGGTTGCTGGCGAGCAGTACTTC; CDR3 protein: CASSLREAGVAGEQYF
clone size: .; J gene: TRBJ2-1; V gene: TRBV11-2; D gene: .; CDR3 DNA: TGTGCCAGCAGCCCCCCAGCGCAGCTACACAATGAGCAGTTCTTC; CDR3 protein: CASSPPAQLHNEQFF
clone size: .; J gene: TRBJ2-2; V gene: TRBV11-2; D gene: .; CDR3 DNA: TGTGCCAGCAGCTTATTCTCCCTAGCGACAAACACCGGGGAGCTGTTTTTT; CDR3 protein: CASSLFSLATNTGELFF
clone size: .; J gene: TRBJ1-2; V gene: TRBV7-2; D gene: TRBD1; CDR3 DNA: TGTGCCAGCAGCTCGGACAGGGTTTACGGCTACACCTTC; CDR3 protein: CASSSDRVYGYTF
clone size: .; J gene: TRBJ1-2; V gene: TRBV4-1; D gene: .; CDR3 DNA: TGCGCCAGCAGCCAAGAACCGGGGTTTAGGTATGGCTACACCTTC; CDR3 protein: CASSQEPGFRYGYTF
clone size: .; J gene: TRBJ2-3; V gene: TRBV5-6; D gene: TRBD1; CDR3 DNA: TGTGCCAGCAGCCCGATGACAGGGGATACGCAGTATTTT; CDR3 protein: CASSPMTGDTQYF
clone size: .; J gene: TRBJ2-3; V gene: TRBV14; D gene: .; CDR3 DNA: TGTGCCAGCAGCCAAGGCGCAGGGCGCACAGATACGCAGTATTTT; CDR3 protein: CASSQGAGRTDTQYF
clone size: .; J gene: TRBJ1-1; V gene: TRBV5-1; D gene: TRBD1; CDR3 DNA: TGCGCCAGCTCGGGACAGAGAGACACTGAAGCTTTCTTT; CDR3 protein: CASSGQRDTEAFF
clone size: .; J gene: TRBJ2-3; V gene: TRBV30; D gene: .; CDR3 DNA: TGTGCCTGGAGTGTATCCGGTCCTAGCACAGATACGCAGTATTTT; CDR3 protein: CAWSVSGPSTDTQYF
clone size: .; J gene: TRBJ2-7; V gene: TRBV27; D gene: TRBD2; CDR3 DNA: TGTGCCAGCAGTTTATCTTTTCGGGGGGGGGATTCCTACGAGCAGTACTTC; CDR3 protein: CASSLSFRGGDSYEQYF
clone size: .; J gene: TRBJ2-3; V gene: TRBV20-1; D gene: .; CDR3 DNA: TGCAGTGCTAGGGCGGTAGATACGCAGTATTTT; CDR3 protein: CSARAVDTQYF
clone size: once; J gene: TRBJ2-1; V gene: TRBV30; D gene: .; CDR3 DNA: TGTGCCTGGAGTAGCAGCGGGCTCAACCCAGTGCTGTTCTTC; CDR3 protein: CAWSSSGLNPVLFF
clone size: .; J gene: TRBJ1-2; V gene: TRBV28; D gene: .; CDR3 DNA: TGTGCCAGCAGTACTGGTGGACATGTCTATGGCTACACCTTC; CDR3 protein: CASSTGGHVYGYTF
clone size: once; J gene: TRBJ2-7; V gene: TRBV5-1; D gene: TRBD1; CDR3 DNA: TGCGCCAGCAGCTTGGCTGACAGGGTCCACGAGCAGTACTTC; CDR3 protein: CASSLADRVHEQYF
clone size: once; J gene: TRBJ2-5; V gene: TRBV2; D gene: .; CDR3 DNA: TGTGCCAGCAGCACAGGGTCCGGAGAGACCCAGTACTTC; CDR3 protein: CASSTGSGETQYF
clone size: .; J gene: TRBJ1-1; V gene: TRBV5-1; D gene: .; CDR3 DNA: TGCGCCAGCAGCTTGGCCGAGGGGACTGGTGAAGCTTTCTTT; CDR3 protein: CASSLAEGTGEAFF
clone size: .; J gene: TRBJ2-5; V gene: TRBV30; D gene: TRBD1; CDR3 DNA: TGTGCCTGGAGGAATACAGGGGGCCCGGTGGGGACCCAGTACTTC; CDR3 protein: CAWRNTGGPVGTQYF
clone size: .; J gene: TRBJ2-7; V gene: TRBV5-1; D gene: .; CDR3 DNA: TGCGCCAGCAGCCTGGAGACGGGTCATTACGAGCAGTACTTC; CDR3 protein: CASSLETGHYEQYF
clone size: .; J gene: TRBJ2-1; V gene: TRBV2; D gene: TRBD2; CDR3 DNA: TGTGCCAGCAGGAAAATTAGCGGGTCCTCGATCCGTGAGCAGTTCTTC; CDR3 protein: CASRKISGSSIREQFF
clone size: once; J gene: TRBJ1-1; V gene: TRBV9; D gene: TRBD1; CDR3 DNA: TGTGCCAGCACTCGAGACAGGGGTGAGACTGAAGCTTTCTTT; CDR3 protein: CASTRDRGETEAFF
clone size: .; J gene: TRBJ1-2; V gene: TRBV23-1; D gene: TRBD1; CDR3 DNA: TGCGCCAGCAGTCACGCTCCTCGGGACAGCAACAGGAAGGGCTACACCTTC; CDR3 protein: CASSHAPRDSNRKGYTF
clone size: .; J gene: TRBJ2-7; V gene: TRBV10-3; D gene: .; CDR3 DNA: TGTGCCATCAGTGAGGGGGGCTGGACCTACGAGCAGTACTTC; CDR3 protein: CAISEGGWTYEQYF